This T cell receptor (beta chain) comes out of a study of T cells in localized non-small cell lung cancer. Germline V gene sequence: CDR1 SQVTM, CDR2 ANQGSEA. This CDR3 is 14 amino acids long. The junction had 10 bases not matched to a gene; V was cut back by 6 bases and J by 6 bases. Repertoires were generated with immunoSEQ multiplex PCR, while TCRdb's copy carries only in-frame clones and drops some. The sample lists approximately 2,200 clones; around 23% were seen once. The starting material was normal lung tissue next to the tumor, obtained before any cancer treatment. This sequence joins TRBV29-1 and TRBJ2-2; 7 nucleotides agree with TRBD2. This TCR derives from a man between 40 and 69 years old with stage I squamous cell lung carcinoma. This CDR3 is CSVRRELVAGELFF. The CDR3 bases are TGCAGCGTCCGGCGGGAGTTAGTCGCCGGGGAGCTGTTTTTT.